These 16 T cell receptor beta chains were all obtained from the same sample, sequenced in a study of shared clonotypes between healthy human individuals. The table came from immunoSEQ multiplex PCR; TCRdb's copy has only in-frame clones and leaves some out. The repertoire holds a few hundred thousand clones, with about 97% as singletons. The specimen sequenced was naive CD4+ T cells sorted from blood. Subset specified: CD45RA+ positively selected. The receptors were sampled from a woman aged 25 to 39 in good health.

V and J are TRBV7-9 and TRBJ2-1, with TRBD2 identical over 13 bases. This CDR3 comprises 16 residues. The J segment lost 5 bases and the V segment lost 3 bases, leaving 4 bases of the junction unmatched. The germline V gene has CDR1 SEHNR and CDR2 FQNEAQ (reference sequence). The CDR3 region has the DNA TGTGCCAGCAGCTTGGGTGGACTAGCGGGGGACAATGAGCAGTTCTTC. It encodes CASSLGGLAGDNEQFF.

The chain employs TRBV27 and TRBJ1-1, with D uncertain. CDR3 size: 18 residues. V gave up 1 base and J gave up 1 base, with 19 bases separating them. The germline gives CDR1 MNHEY, CDR2 SMNVEV (reference sequence). The CDR3 sequence is CASSLFPLLEIANTEAFF. The CDR3 coding sequence is TGTGCCAGCAGTTTATTCCCCCTCCTCGAAATAGCGAACACTGAAGCTTTCTTT.

This CDR3 is CASSTDRGISEAFF. The CDR3, as DNA: TGTGCCAGCAGTACCGACAGGGGGATATCTGAAGCTTTCTTT. The chain carries TRBV28 and TRBJ1-1; 9 bases agree with TRBD1. The CDR3 totals 14 residues. Per the germline V gene, CDR1 is MDHEN and CDR2 is SYDVKM. J gave up 6 bases and V 5 bases, and 7 bases lay outside the gene matches.

In regard to this clone: Within the sample, other DNA sequences also encode this same CDR3. This chain connects TRBV5-1 to TRBJ2-7, with a tentative D call TRBD2 (5 bases). The V end was cut by 0 bases, the J end by 0 bases, with 10 bases between. This CDR3 comprises 15 residues. Germline V gene data show CDR1 as SGHRS and CDR2 as YFSETQ. The CDR3 DNA reads as TGCGCCAGCAGCTTGGAGGCGGGTAGCTCCTACGAGCAGTACTTC. Translating gives CASSLEAGSSYEQYF. Full variable domain (outside the CDR3, taken from reference TRBV5-1 and TRBJ2-7): KAGVTQTPRYLIKTRGQQVTLSCSPISGHRSVSWYQQTPGQGLQFLFEYFSETQRNKGNFPGRFSGRQFSNSRSEMNVSTLELGDSALYLCASSLEAGSSYEQYFGPGTRLTVT.

This chain connects TRBV5-1 to TRBJ2-5; D is uncertain. Germline V lookup: CDR1 SGHRS, CDR2 YFSETQ. V lost 0 bases to trimming and J lost 3 bases, with 15 bases between them. The CDR3 spans 16 residues. The DNA for the CDR3 is TGCGCCAGCAGCTTGGCAATAGCCTCCCTCGAAGAGACCCAGTACTTC. It yields the protein CASSLAIASLEETQYF.

The CDR3 sequence: CAISELDEQYF. For the CDR3, the DNA is TGTGCCATCAGTGAGCTCGACGAGCAGTACTTC. The chain recombines TRBV10-3 with TRBJ2-7; D is uncertain. The CDR3 length is 11 residues. Germline lookup yields CDR1 ENHRY and CDR2 SYGVKD. The V gene lost 2 bases and the J gene lost 5 bases, with 4 bases spanning the gap.

The chain carries TRBV6-6 and TRBJ1-1, with a tentative D call TRBD1 (5 bases). This CDR3 has 15 amino acids. V was cut by 6 bases and J by 6 bases, with 20 bases left in between. Germline values: CDR1 MNHNY, CDR2 SVGAGI (reference sequence). CDR3 coding DNA: TGTGCCAGCAGCAACGCGATGAGGGCGGGGGCTGAAGCTTTCTTT. This codes for CASSNAMRAGAEAFF.

The J gene is TRBJ2-7, the V gene TRBV27, with TRBD1 as a possible D gene (5 bases). The CDR3 is made up of 14 amino acids. CDR1 MNHEY and CDR2 SMNVEV come from the germline V gene (reference sequence). Deletions cut 3 bases from V and 2 bases from J, with 11 bases between. The DNA of the CDR3 is TGTGCCAGCAGTTTGAAGGGGAATACCTACGAGCAGTACTTC. Protein sequence: CASSLKGNTYEQYF.

This clone has only one observation. The chain links TRBV14 to TRBJ1-3; no clear D. This CDR3 region has 14 residues. V was trimmed by 4 bases and J by 2 bases, leaving 9 bases between them. Germline V lookup: CDR1 SGHDN, CDR2 FVKESK. The CDR3 region is CASSRPAPGNTIYF. For the CDR3, the DNA is TGTGCCAGCAGCCGGCCTGCCCCTGGAAACACCATATATTTT. Full variable domain (rest looked up from reference TRBV14 and TRBJ1-3): EAGVTQFPSHSVIEKGQTVTLRCDPISGHDNLYWYRRVMGKEIKFLLHFVKESKQDESGMPNNRFLAERTGGTYSTLKVQPAELEDSGVYFCASSRPAPGNTIYFGEGSWLTVV.

CDR3 sequence reads: CASSQKMNTEAFF. The DNA of the CDR3 is TGTGCCAGCAGCCAGAAAATGAACACTGAAGCTTTCTTT. This sequence joins TRBV7-2 and TRBJ1-1; D is unresolved. V lost 5 bases and J lost 0, with 7 bases in between. CDR1 is SGHTA, CDR2 FQGNSA, per germline. The CDR3 has 13 amino acids.

This clone was seen just once. V is TRBV28 and J is TRBJ2-7; the match to TRBD2 covers 7 bases. This CDR3 spans 16 amino acids. Trimming took 2 bases from V and 2 from J; bases not matched to a gene: 9. From germline, CDR1 is MDHEN and CDR2 SYDVKM. The CDR3 DNA is TGTGCCAGCAGTTTACCCCGCGGGGCGGGAGCCTACGAGCAGTACTTC. Protein: CASSLPRGAGAYEQYF.

The chain's CDR3 is CASSQGLANLLYEQYF. The CDR3 DNA reads TGCGCCAGCAGCCAGGGACTAGCGAACCTCCTCTACGAGCAGTACTTC. The chain carries TRBV4-1 and TRBJ2-7; 10 nucleotides agree with TRBD2. This CDR3 is built from 16 residues. CDR1 and CDR2 from the germline V gene are MGHRA and YSYEKL. The ends lost 3 bases at V and 3 bases at J; junction bases unmatched: 8.

The rearrangement joins TRBV5-6 to TRBJ2-7; no clear D. Germline V gene data show CDR1 as SGHDT and CDR2 as YYEEEE. The V end was cut by 5 bases, the J end by 2 bases, with 11 bases between. The CDR3 length is 13 residues. CDR3 sequence (DNA): TGTGCCAGCAGGAACTCCCAGACCTACGAGCAGTACTTC. Protein sequence: CASRNSQTYEQYF.

The chain recombines TRBV7-2 with TRBJ1-2; TRBD1 might be the D (6 bases). This CDR3 has 14 residues. The germline V gene has CDR1 SGHTA and CDR2 FQGNSA. Trimming shortened V by 1 base and J by 7 bases, and 13 bases separated the two germline ends. Here the CDR3 reads CASSLDTGRGGYTF. In DNA, the CDR3 is TGTGCCAGCAGCTTAGACACAGGGAGGGGTGGCTACACCTTC.

V and J are TRBV2 and TRBJ1-2, with TRBD1 as a possible D gene (6 bases). Germline loops: CDR1 SNHLY, CDR2 FYNNEI. V was trimmed by 5 bases and J by 1 base, leaving 17 bases between them. The CDR3 is 16 residues long. The CDR3 nucleotides are TGTGCCAGCAGTCACCGGGACACCTCGGATAACTATGGCTACACCTTC. The encoded protein is CASSHRDTSDNYGYTF.

The chain carries TRBV7-2 and TRBJ2-1; TRBD2 matches at 12 bases. Germline values: CDR1 SGHTA, CDR2 FQGNSA. CDR3 size: 18 residues. With V trimmed by 4 bases and J by 7 bases, 14 bases remained unmatched. The CDR3 spells CASSWKGPSGRALNEQFF. The CDR3, as DNA: TGTGCCAGCAGCTGGAAAGGGCCTAGCGGGAGGGCCCTTAATGAGCAGTTCTTC. The complete variable domain, with remaining parts taken from reference TRBV7-2 and TRBJ2-1, reads GAGVSQSPSNKVTEKGKDVELRCDPISGHTALYWYRQSLGQGLEFLIYFQGNSAPDKSGLPSDRFSAERTGGSVSTLTIQRTQQEDSAVYLCASSWKGPSGRALNEQFFGPGTRLTVL.